What follows describes a single TCR beta chain. The target antigen is unknown. The germline V and J ends were trimmed by 0 bases and 1 base, with 13 bases remaining between them. The CDR3 runs 17 residues. Germline V gives CDR1 LNHNV, CDR2 YYDKDF (reference sequence). Profiled with immunoSEQ multiplex PCR; TCRdb holds only in-frame clones, not every one. The sample holds over 100,000 clones, roughly 90% seen once. The data were obtained in a study of T cell responses to AZD1222 COVID-19 vaccine. Whole-study findings and limits: Spike-specific TCR breadth and depth both grew after two AZD1222 doses.

This sample comprised peripheral blood, obtained 28 days after the second AZD1222 dose. The sequence was collected from an adult who received the AZD1222 COVID-19 vaccine. This chain links TRBV15 with TRBJ1-3; maybe TRBD1 (5 bases). CDR3 coding DNA: TGTGCCACCAGCAGAGATTTCCCCGGGGGATCTGGAAACACCATATATTTT. Its protein product is CATSRDFPGGSGNTIYF.